The rows below give T cell receptor beta chains drawn from one sample of a study of T cell repertoires in cytomegalovirus infection. TCRdb used MiXCR to reprocess the reads, holding one entry per CDR3 protein. The sample has some 200,000 distinct CDR3 sequences; roughly a fifth are singletons. Sequenced input: PBMCs. Receptors originate from a human donor in good health (CMV status not recorded). Some clones in this sample may be carry-over from other donors' samples. The CDR3 runs from the conserved cysteine through the conserved F or W. D genes are given only for firm matches. Clone sizes are given selectively: once, few, many, or a class where the clone is expanded.

D,V,J,size,DNA,CDR3
-,TRBV28,TRBJ1-5,-,TGTGCCAGCAGTCAGTTTCAGCCCCAGCATTTT,CASSQFQPQHF
TRBD2,TRBV14,TRBJ2-1,few,TGTGCCAGCAGCCAATGGGGACTAGCGGGATTATTCAATGAGCAGTTCTTC,CASSQWGLAGLFNEQFF
TRBD1,TRBV19,TRBJ1-1,-,TGTGCCAGTAGAGGACAGGGGGTAATGAACACTGAAGCTTTCTTT,CASRGQGVMNTEAFF
TRBD2,TRBV7-9,TRBJ2-6,-,TGTGCCAGCAGCTCGACCGGGACTAACTCTGGGGCCAACGTCCTGACTTTC,CASSSTGTNSGANVLTF
-,TRBV7-9,TRBJ2-1,-,TGTGCCAGCAGCTTAGACAGGCACAATGAGCAGTTCTTC,CASSLDRHNEQFF
-,TRBV11-2,TRBJ2-5,many,TGTGCCAGCAGCTTCGCCAGGGGCGGAGAGACCCAGTACTTC,CASSFARGGETQYF
TRBD2,TRBV5-1,TRBJ2-3,few,TGCGCCAGCAGCTTTAGCGGGGGGGCCACAGATACGCAGTATTTT,CASSFSGGATDTQYF
-,TRBV2,TRBJ2-7,-,TGTGCCAGCAGTGAGGGCAGGGGTTTGGGGGAGCAGTACTTC,CASSEGRGLGEQYF
TRBD1,TRBV28,TRBJ1-4,-,TGTGCCAGCAGAACTGACAGGGATGGTGAAAAACTGTTTTTT,CASRTDRDGEKLFF
TRBD2,TRBV28,TRBJ2-2,few,TGTGCCAGCAGTTTATCCGCTAGCGGGAGACGAGGGGAGCTGTTTTTT,CASSLSASGRRGELFF
-,TRBV10-3,TRBJ2-1,few,TGTGCCATCAGTGAGTCGGGGACCACCCGGGACGTTGAGCAGTTCTTC,CAISESGTTRDVEQFF
-,TRBV5-1,TRBJ1-6,many,TGCGCCAGCAGCTTAGCAGGAGTTAATTCACCCCTCCACTTT,CASSLAGVNSPLHF
TRBD1,TRBV12-3/TRBV12-4,TRBJ2-2,-,TGTGCCAGCAGTCCGCGGACAGGGACCACCGGGGAGCTGTTTTTT,CASSPRTGTTGELFF
-,TRBV7-9,TRBJ1-1,-,TGTGTCAGCACCGGTAGTGGGGGGGCATACACTGAAGCTTTCTTT,CVSTGSGGAYTEAFF
-,TRBV20-1,TRBJ2-1,-,TGCAGTGCTAGGAGGGGGTACAATGAGCAGTTCTTC,CSARRGYNEQFF
-,TRBV28,TRBJ1-5,-,TGTGCCAGCAGTCGTTTCGGGAACCGCAACCGGGACACCTATAGCAATCAGCCCCAGCATTTT,CASSRFGNRNRDTYSNQPQHF
-,TRBV29-1,TRBJ2-7,-,TGCAGCGTTGAAGGGCCGGGACGGGAATACGAGCAGTACTTC,CSVEGPGREYEQYF
TRBD1,TRBV11-2,TRBJ2-1,few,TGTGCCAGCAGCTTAGATCGGTGGGGGACAGAAACAATGAAGGGGCAGTTCTTC,CASSLDRWGTETMKGQFF
-,TRBV7-3,TRBJ2-2,many,TGTGCCAGCAGCTTAATCAAGGCAGCGAACACCGGGGAGCTGTTTTTT,CASSLIKAANTGELFF
-,TRBV15,TRBJ2-5,-,TGTGCCACCAGCAGAGAATGGTCTCGGCGAATTCAAGAGACCCAGTACTTC,CATSREWSRRIQETQYF
-,TRBV28,TRBJ2-1,many,TGTGCCAGCAGTTCGGACTTTCGAAGCTCCTACAATGAGCAGTTCTTC,CASSSDFRSSYNEQFF
-,TRBV28,TRBJ1-1,-,TGTGCCAGCAGTTTAGGGTACAGGGCTTCGAACACTGAAGCTTTCTTT,CASSLGYRASNTEAFF
TRBD2,TRBV28,TRBJ2-5,-,TGTGCCAGCAGTTTAAGCGGGGGCCCAGAGACCCAGTACTTC,CASSLSGGPETQYF
-,TRBV29-1,TRBJ2-5,many,TGCAGCGTTGGTGGTTCGGAGACCCAGTACTTC,CSVGGSETQYF
-,TRBV30,TRBJ1-5,few,TGTGCCTGGAGTGTAGTTCAGGGGAGCAATCAGCCCCAGCATTTT,CAWSVVQGSNQPQHF
-,TRBV7-2,TRBJ1-1,-,TGTGCCAGCAGCTTAGGGACACCGAACTCTGAAGCTTTCTTT,CASSLGTPNSEAFF
-,TRBV29-1,TRBJ1-6,few,TGCAGCGTTGAGGATGGGAATTCACCCCTCCACTTT,CSVEDGNSPLHF
TRBD2,TRBV2,TRBJ2-7,few,TGTGCCAGCAGTGCTGGGACTATTGCCTACGAGCAGTACTTC,CASSAGTIAYEQYF
-,TRBV7-3,TRBJ2-5,many,TGTGCCAGCAGCTCCAGGGGTGGAGGGGAGACCCAGTACTTC,CASSSRGGGETQYF
TRBD1,TRBV6-1,TRBJ2-5,few,TGTGCCAGCAGTATCCGGGACAGGGGTTGGGAGACCCAGTACTTC,CASSIRDRGWETQYF
TRBD1,TRBV20-1,TRBJ2-3,many,TGCAGTGCTGACCGGGACAGGGGCACAGATACGCAGTATTTT,CSADRDRGTDTQYF
TRBD1,TRBV7-9,TRBJ2-5,many,TGTGCCAGCAGCCCACAGGGGATCCAAGAGACCCAGTACTTC,CASSPQGIQETQYF
-,TRBV7-2,TRBJ1-2,few,TGTGCCAGCAGCCCCCAATGGGGGAATGGCTACACCTTC,CASSPQWGNGYTF
-,TRBV5-1,TRBJ2-1,-,TGCGCCAGCAGGCCCGGCCGGGGAGTAGGTCCTCACTCCTACAATGAGCAGTTCTTC,CASRPGRGVGPHSYNEQFF
-,TRBV19,TRBJ1-1,-,TGTGCCAGTGGTCAAGGGACACCGAACACTGAAGCTTTCTTT,CASGQGTPNTEAFF
TRBD1,TRBV5-1,TRBJ2-7,few,TGCGCCAGCAGCCGGGGACAGGGCATGTACGAGCAGTACTTC,CASSRGQGMYEQYF